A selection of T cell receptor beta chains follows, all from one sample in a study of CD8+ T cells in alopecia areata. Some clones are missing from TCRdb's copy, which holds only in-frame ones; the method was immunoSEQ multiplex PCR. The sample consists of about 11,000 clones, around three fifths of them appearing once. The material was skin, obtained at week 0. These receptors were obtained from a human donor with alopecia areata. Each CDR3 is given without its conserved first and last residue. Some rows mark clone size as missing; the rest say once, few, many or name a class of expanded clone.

ASSPWDGGGGGGYT,TRBV5-1,.
ASSHGTSGRQETQY,TRBV4-1,.
ASSATPLEGLYGYT,TRBV18,large
ASSRGPAASDGANVLT,TRBV4-1,.
SVALRRDQPQH,TRBV29-1,.
ASSERGAETEAF,TRBV6-1,.
ASSAIGGGTEAF,TRBV7-2,.
ASSLGGANYGYT,TRBV9,once
ASSGASAGGPYEQY,TRBV2,.
ASSLVPGLAGTEQF,TRBV7-9,.
ASSISALFYQPQH,TRBV19,medium-sized
ASSRRVAGVPDEQF,TRBV7-2,.
ASSYSPGIIMGYT,TRBV6-6,.
ASLGEGAGYGYT,TRBV6-1,once
ASSFLQGIYTEAF,TRBV27,.
ASSRTGSFRYEQF,TRBV6-5,.
ASWQSISTDTQY,TRBV2,.
ASSQGVERRGNTEAF,TRBV4-1,.
ASSYSSLSGEAF,TRBV6-6,.
ASSPPGRDGDQPQH,TRBV7-9,.
ASSSRRTGPEEY,TRBV6-1,.
ASSAPTGGQYGELF,TRBV19,few
SVESPSGPRDTQY,TRBV29-1,.
ATSRDNLAGSVPDTQY,TRBV15,once
ASTTQGFRGYT,TRBV6-6,few
ASSPQPNTGELF,TRBV7-3,few
ASSYSNRGTGGEQY,TRBV6-5,.
ASSLYGGAAYEQY,TRBV5-4,.
ASSAGNEQF,TRBV5-4,few
ASSGDMQPQH,TRBV2,.
ASSPVAGTIEKLF,TRBV27,.
ASSPGMNEKLF,TRBV18,.
ASSVQGNYGYT,TRBV11-2,.
ASSPGTGRSYEQY,TRBV10-1,.
AWRSLAGGPRSNEQF,TRBV30,.
ASPLGNEQF,TRBV10-1,.
ASSLTGTGPYEQY,TRBV18,.
AWTHYGTGDNSPLH,TRBV30,.
ASSEKNIGFEKLF,TRBV6-1,.
ASSSMETKHYGYT,TRBV6-5,.
ASSPRRDPETQY,TRBV2,.